This T cell receptor beta chain was recovered during a study of human T cells and chemical hapten exposure (dated by TCRdb to about 2021). Concerning the study at large: For sensitization, 2% DPC in acetone was applied to a 2 cm by 2 cm area of upper inner arm skin. For TCR sequencing, blood came from 25 to 35 alopecia patients at anywhere from one to four time points (pre-sensitization, 2, 6 and 24 weeks). The mostly female patient cohort included alopecia areata with under or over 50% scalp involvement, alopecia totalis and alopecia universalis. Patch testing was performed on the upper back with Finn chambers containing 0.01% DPC, and the patch tests were scored after 6 days according to International Contact Dermatitis Research Group standards. Libraries were pooled for sequencing, and per-sample TCR yields varied mainly because of small differences in library volumes within the pool. The study tracked peripheral blood TCR repertoire changes in vivo during primary and secondary sensitization to the hapten diphenylcyclopropenone (DPC) in alopecia patients. Patients additionally received weekly therapeutic DPC doses to the scalp throughout the roughly 25-week study period. Blood samples were taken from patients before sensitization (week 0) and at 2, 6 and about 24 weeks after DPC sensitization.

Only one count was recorded for this clonotype. Its antigen is not yet known. No per-base quality is available; no much larger clone lies one base away. A read on its own is weak evidence. The CDR1 and CDR2 encoded by the germline V gene (reference sequence) are SEHNR and FQNEAQ. The CDR3 measures 13 amino acids from cysteine to phenylalanine. Only CDR3 DNA is held: 39 bases, read in frame from base 1. Trimming removed 5 bases from V and 2 bases from J, leaving 9 bases between the germline ends. Study-level results and caveats: Compared with pre-sensitization or healthy control sets, expanded TCRs formed significantly more large CDR3 similarity clusters, which is consistent with antigen-driven responses. Because all patients had alopecia, a presumed autoimmune disease, the immune response of the patients might differ from that of healthy individuals. After repeated subsampling, the strength of the expansion versus patch-test correlation and the threshold at which it became significant changed. Patch test score correlated positively with the number of PT1 expanded TCRs, reaching significance at thresholds 8, 16 and 32 but not at 4. DPC sensitization did not change the number of TCRs with a frequency above 1 in 1000, and there was no evidence of changes in global repertoire structure.

Receptor libraries were prepared by RACE. Sequencing took place on a NextSeq 500. Library preparation attached unique molecular identifiers to individual cDNA molecules for quantitative, reproducible TCR counting. Each blood RNA sample was used to sequence both TCR alpha and TCR beta chains. In the paper's pipeline: The median number of TCRs per sample was 95,638, ranging from 23,224 to 690,600. The Decombinator software suite was used to annotate the V, J and CDR3 of the TCR reads. To make PS versus PT1 abundance plots, every sample was subsampled to the same number of TCRs (28,000). TCRs were defined as expanded if absent before sensitization and observed at least eight times at the 2-week time point. TCRdb reworked the public reads: Q25 trimming with fastp, MiXCR clone assembly, productive beta chains retained. Entries are consolidated by CDR3 protein sequence, retaining the most common genes and DNA. TCRdb's processing, not the study's, gives the V and J calls here. This sample is represented by 95,000 to 100,000 distinct CDR3 sequences; around 12% of them were singletons. The ten biggest clones cover 2.1% of the sample.

This specimen's time point label, per the study, means: patch test 1, 2 weeks after DPC sensitization. The treatment or condition label of this sample denotes: therapeutic diphenylcyclopropenone sensitization with weekly scalp DPC. Blood at each patch-test visit was drawn before the patch test was applied. To be eligible, patients had to be aged 18 to 70, diagnosed with alopecia and judged suitable for DPC therapy, while pregnant patients were excluded. Total RNA was extracted from unfractionated whole blood that had been collected in Tempus Blood RNA tubes. The receptor was derived from a woman in her forties with alopecia areata. Some clones in this sample may be carry-over from other donors' samples. The chain is encoded by TRBV7-9 joined to TRBJ1-2, with no confidently assigned D gene. Sequenced material: whole blood, taken in connection with sensitization to the hapten diphenylcyclopropenone (DPC). The CDR3 reads CASSPLRNYGYTF. The DNA is TGTGCCAGCAGCCCGTTAAGAAACTATGGCTACACCTTC.